The present entry profiles one T cell receptor (beta chain) with its context. The antigen remains undetermined. The treatment is: around 19 received Ad26.COV2.S at low or high dose, single or two shots; roughly five received placebo; per-sample allocation not given. Samples analyzed were those drawn on day 63 after the first vaccine or placebo injection. The sample comes from a study of Ad26.COV2.S vaccination and SARS-CoV-2 variants. On the study more broadly: Enrollment placed the donor in the COV1001 Ad26.COV2.S trial arm.

The data were produced by immunoSEQ multiplex PCR, yet TCRdb's version contains in-frame clones alone and is incomplete. The data hold around 340,000 clones, with approximately 90% observed a single time. Germline V gives CDR1 MDHEN, CDR2 SYDVKM. The CDR3 is 12 amino acids. V lost 8 bases and J lost 2, with 9 bases in between. Broader study findings: Quantification of TCR breadth and depth may have yielded underestimates of total T cell responses. It was vaccine recipients, not placebo recipients, who had the higher spike-specific TCR breadth.

The TCR comes from a person aged 18-60 years who received the Ad26.COV2.S COVID-19 vaccine or a placebo. Sequencing was performed on peripheral blood, taken in a trial of Ad26.COV2.S vaccine versus placebo. The chain joins TRBV28 to TRBJ1-2; D uncertain. CDR3 loop: CASYSPNYGYTF. DNA of the CDR3: TGTGCCAGCTACAGCCCAAACTATGGCTACACCTTC.